A selection of T cell receptor beta chains follows, all from one sample in a study of early T cells in non-severe SARS-CoV-2 infection. TCRdb fed the 5' RACE reads into MiXCR, producing one record per CDR3 protein. This table holds roughly 70,000 distinct CDR3 sequences, about 17% found once. The input for sequencing was whole blood, taken at baseline. These receptors were obtained from an adult who was a healthcare worker with PCR-confirmed SARS-CoV-2 infection or an uninfected control (not recorded which). Both conserved end residues are trimmed from each CDR3. Each record gives: CDR3 length, D gene, J gene, V gene, CDR3 protein. A D gene is named only where the DNA matches it firmly.

11,.,TRBJ1-1,TRBV18,ASSRRQDTEAF
10,.,TRBJ1-1,TRBV18,ASSPRRGEAF
13,.,TRBJ1-5,TRBV4-2,ASSQDGQIHQPQH
10,.,TRBJ2-5,TRBV10-2,ASSDGEKTQY
15,TRBD2,TRBJ2-1,TRBV5-1,ASSLGGTTRLYNEQF
15,TRBD1,TRBJ1-6,TRBV5-8,ASSLDGGGAKNSPLH
12,.,TRBJ1-6,TRBV28,ASSLWQRGSPLH
12,.,TRBJ1-1,TRBV18,ASSPRRASTEAF
11,.,TRBJ2-1,TRBV5-1,ASSLTAGNEQF
13,TRBD1,TRBJ2-2,TRBV4-3,ASRRGTGSTGELF
11,.,TRBJ1-1,TRBV5-1,ASSFYSGTEAF
12,.,TRBJ1-1,TRBV5-1,ASSLGAVGIEAF
11,.,TRBJ2-3,TRBV7-2,ASSLEVGTGQY
15,TRBD2,TRBJ2-1,TRBV9,ASTPGGGPSSYNEQF
17,TRBD2,TRBJ2-5,TRBV7-8,ASSLSPGLAGVAQETQY
12,.,TRBJ2-2,TRBV18,ASSPPQGTGELF
12,.,TRBJ2-5,TRBV19,ASSMVAAKETQY
16,.,TRBJ1-1,TRBV5-1,ASSAGDVQGALRSEAF
14,TRBD2,TRBJ2-2,TRBV7-9,ASSLVLAGNTGELF
12,.,TRBJ2-4,TRBV7-9,ASSSGAGRNIQY
11,.,TRBJ2-7,TRBV15,ATSRIDSFEQY
13,.,TRBJ2-1,TRBV7-9,ASSLDGGGGDEQF
13,TRBD2,TRBJ2-5,TRBV7-2,ASSLVWGGQETQY
12,TRBD1,TRBJ2-3,TRBV20-1,SASTGTGVDTQY
14,.,TRBJ2-7,TRBV6-1,ASSGPHRTVDYEQY
11,.,TRBJ1-2,TRBV2,ASSVRDGYGYT
10,TRBD2,TRBJ2-1,TRBV2,ASHGTSGSMV
12,.,TRBJ1-6,TRBV27,ASTKQGTGSPLH
13,TRBD2,TRBJ2-1,TRBV5-1,ASQTSGATYNEQF
10,.,TRBJ1-6,TRBV20-1,SIGSYNSPLH
11,.,TRBJ2-1,TRBV29-1,SLGVGSLGEQF
11,.,TRBJ2-1,TRBV6-5,ASSDLGGNEQF
10,.,TRBJ2-7,TRBV29-1,SAGAGRNEQY
13,TRBD1,TRBJ1-2,TRBV5-4,ASSLTIQGNYGYT
12,TRBD1,TRBJ1-2,TRBV29-1,SVYGQGKDYGYT
13,TRBD1,TRBJ1-2,TRBV7-2,ASSGQVQGASGYT
11,TRBD1,TRBJ2-5,TRBV5-4,ASSRDRGETQY
13,.,TRBJ2-4,TRBV10-3,AISDPGLAKNIQY
11,.,TRBJ1-6,TRBV5-6,ASSLRGNSPLH
13,.,TRBJ1-6,TRBV6-1,ASSEVRARNSPLH
12,.,TRBJ2-1,TRBV12-3/TRBV12-4,ASSLALGGNEQF
12,.,TRBJ2-3,TRBV7-7,ASSGGGPGDTQY